Below are 30 T cell receptor beta chains sequenced from a single sample in a study of technical replicates of blood from a few donors. Some clones are missing from TCRdb's copy, which holds only in-frame ones; the method was immunoSEQ multiplex PCR. Here the sample spans tens of thousands of clones, approximately 95% being singletons. The sequenced sample was T cells isolated from PBMCs. All receptors come from a human donor in good health.

The sample holds one count of this clone. The rearrangement links TRBV4-1 to TRBJ1-1; D might be TRBD1 (5 bases). The germline V and J ends were trimmed by 3 bases and 7 bases, with 12 bases remaining between them. This CDR3 region has 13 residues. From germline, CDR1 is MGHRA and CDR2 YSYEKL. CDR3 nucleotides: TGCGCCAGCAGCCAGGGGGGACCCAGTGAAGCTTTCTTT. Encoded protein: CASSQGGPSEAFF.

The rearrangement uses TRBV2 and TRBJ1-1, with D perhaps TRBD1 (5 bases). The V end was cut by 3 bases, the J end by 12 bases, with 14 bases between. In germline, CDR1 is SNHLY, CDR2 FYNNEI. The CDR3 consists of 12 residues. The CDR3 DNA follows: TGTGCCAGCAGTGACCTCAAGGGGATAACTTTCTTT. Amino acids: CASSDLKGITFF.

The gene calls are TRBV1 and TRBJ1-1; the listed D gene, TRBD1, was not tested against the DNA. TRBV1 is flagged as a pseudogene. The CDR3 sequence is 18 residues long. The CDR3, as DNA: TGCACCAGATGTCTCCCATCCCCTTCACAGGGCGTGAACACTGAAGCTTTCTTT. Translating gives CTRCLPSPSQGVNTEAFF.

This clone occurred once. The chain couples TRBV4-2 to TRBJ2-3, with D unresolved. This CDR3 has 13 residues. CDR1 is LGHNA and CDR2 is YNFKEQ in the germline V gene. V shed 0 bases and J shed 2 bases, with 3 bases lying between them. CDR3 sequence: CASSQELTDTQYF. The CDR3 DNA sequence: TGTGCCAGCAGCCAAGAACTCACAGATACGCAGTATTTT.

The rearrangement links TRBV19 to TRBJ2-7, with 9 bases identical to TRBD1. Germline CDR1 is LNHDA and CDR2 is SQIVND (reference sequence). V was pared by 5 bases and J by 3 bases, with 5 bases of the junction left unmatched. CDR3 length: 14 amino acids. CDR3 region: CASSSGTGSYEQYF. The CDR3, as DNA: TGTGCCAGTAGTTCCGGGACAGGGAGCTACGAGCAGTACTTC.

The chain combines TRBV19 with TRBJ2-5; TRBD2 agrees at 9 bases. CDR3 length: 13 residues. Germline V CDR1 and CDR2: LNHDA, SQIVND (reference sequence). V lost 10 bases to trimming and J lost 1 base; unmatched junction nucleotides: 4. CDR3 in amino acids: CATTTSGQETQYF. The CDR3 DNA reads TGTGCCACTACGACTAGCGGCCAAGAGACCCAGTACTTC.

The chain employs TRBV6-5 and TRBJ1-5; TRBD1 might be the D (5 bases). This CDR3 is built from 14 residues. CDR1 is MNHEY and CDR2 is SVGAGI in the germline V gene. Trimming left V 6 bases short and J 4 bases short, with 13 bases between. CDR3 in DNA: TGTGCCAGCAGCAGGGACGGGACTAATCAGCCCCAGCATTTT. Translated, it gives CASSRDGTNQPQHF.

The chain joins TRBV6-4 to TRBJ2-2; 7 bases align to TRBD1. The V and J ends lost 6 bases and 1 base, in that order; junction bases with no gene match: 2. Germline V lookup: CDR1 MRHNA, CDR2 SNTAGT. This CDR3 region has 14 residues. The chain's CDR3 is CASRRQGNTGELFF. CDR3 sequence (DNA): TGTGCCAGCAGAAGACAGGGGAACACCGGGGAGCTGTTTTTT.

This clone appeared a few times. This chain links TRBV11-3 with TRBJ2-7; D is ambiguous. V was shortened by 1 base and J by 5 bases, with 3 bases between the two germline ends. CDR1 SGHNT and CDR2 YENEEA come from the germline V gene. The CDR3 length is 11 residues. This CDR3 reads CASSLADEQYF. CDR3 DNA: TGTGCCAGCAGCTTAGCGGACGAGCAGTACTTC.

The gene calls are TRBV2 and TRBJ2-2, with D perhaps matching TRBD2 (6 bases). This CDR3 is 15 amino acids long. Germline-derived CDR1 and CDR2 are SNHLY and FYNNEI. The V and J ends lost 6 bases and 4 bases respectively, with 15 bases between them. CDR3 sequence (DNA): TGTGCCAGCAGACCTCCGGGACTTACCACCGGGGAGCTGTTTTTT. Encoded protein: CASRPPGLTTGELFF.

The V gene is TRBV13, the J gene TRBJ2-2, with 7 bases identical to TRBD2. V was pared by 7 bases and J by 3 bases, with 8 bases of the junction left unmatched. The CDR3 covers 15 residues. The germline CDR1 and CDR2 sequences are PRHDT and FYEKMQ (reference sequence). The CDR3 DNA reads as TGTGCCAGCACCTGGGGGGGGGATGACACCGGGGAGCTGTTTTTT. Translation gives CASTWGGDDTGELFF.

The genes are TRBV7-4 and TRBJ1-3; D is unresolved. The V gene's germline CDR1 is SGHVT and CDR2 SQSDAQ. Trimming left V 8 bases short and J 7 bases short, with 9 bases between. The CDR3 extends over 11 amino acids. As DNA, the CDR3 is TGTGCCAGCTTCGTCGGGAACACCATATATTTT. It specifies CASFVGNTIYF.

V gene TRBV28 combines with J gene TRBJ2-7, with a weak D call TRBD1 (5 bases). Trimming cost V 5 bases and J 3 bases, with 8 bases left between them. CDR3 length: 12 residues. Germline V gene data show CDR1 as MDHEN and CDR2 as SYDVKM. The chain's CDR3 is CASSAQGYEQYF. CDR3 sequence (DNA): TGTGCCAGCAGTGCGCAGGGCTACGAGCAGTACTTC.

The V call is TRBV19, the J call TRBJ2-3, with TRBD1 matching over 8 bases. The germline V gene has CDR1 LNHDA and CDR2 SQIVND (reference sequence). V gave up 6 bases and J gave up 1 base; unmatched junction bases: 3. This CDR3 is built from 14 residues. CDR3 sequence reads: CASRTGGGTDTQYF. The CDR3, as DNA: TGTGCCAGTAGAACAGGGGGAGGCACAGATACGCAGTATTTT.

This clone was seen a single time. The V and J genes are TRBV29-1 and TRBJ2-1, with unresolved D. Trimming shortened V by 7 bases and J by 3 bases, and 10 bases separated the two germline ends. Germline CDR1 SQVTM, CDR2 ANQGSEA. The CDR3 covers 12 residues. DNA of the CDR3: TGCAGCGCTCAACCTAGCTACAATGAGCAGTTCTTC. It codes for CSAQPSYNEQFF.

The chain is built from TRBV18 and TRBJ1-1, with D possibly matching TRBD1 (5 bases). V lost 1 base and J lost 6, with 30 bases in between. This CDR3 has 20 amino acids. The germline V gene has CDR1 KGHSH and CDR2 LQKENI. CDR3 in amino acids: CASSPRQIIVSFRHFPEAFF. The DNA for the CDR3 is TGTGCCAGCTCACCACGACAGATTATCGTTTCTTTCCGACACTTTCCTGAAGCTTTCTTT.

The chain uses TRBV5-4 and TRBJ2-2, with 8 bases fitting TRBD1. Germline lookup yields CDR1 SGHNT and CDR2 YYREEE (reference sequence). The J segment lost 3 bases and the V segment lost 0 bases, leaving 7 bases of the junction unmatched. This CDR3 is built from 17 residues. CDR3 DNA sequence: TGTGCCAGCAGCTTGGGCATCGACAGGGGTTACACCGGGGAGCTGTTTTTT. Its translation: CASSLGIDRGYTGELFF.

This rearrangement joins TRBV2 to TRBJ2-3; TRBD2 aligns across 10 bases. The CDR3 contains 16 residues. The germline CDR1 and CDR2 sequences are SNHLY and FYNNEI. Germline trimming cut 6 bases from V and 0 bases from J; bases unmatched to any gene: 6. The CDR3 DNA is TGTGCCAGCAGCTCCAGGACTAGCGGTAGCACAGATACGCAGTATTTT. Translating gives CASSSRTSGSTDTQYF.

The chain recombines TRBV10-3 with TRBJ2-3; 7 nucleotides align to TRBD1. V was clipped by 3 bases and J by 2 bases; unmatched bases: 8. CDR3 length equals 16 residues. Germline lookup yields CDR1 ENHRY and CDR2 SYGVKD. The CDR3 here is CAISDPGQFFTDTQYF. DNA for the CDR3: TGTGCCATCAGTGACCCGGGACAGTTCTTCACAGATACGCAGTATTTT.

This clone was counted a single time. The chain is built from TRBV9 and TRBJ2-5; D is possibly TRBD2 (6 bases). The CDR3 consists of 12 residues. Germline CDR1 and CDR2: SGDLS and YYNGEE. The ends were cut back, 4 bases at V and 9 bases at J, with 13 bases in the middle. CDR3 residues: CASSPGGLAQYF. In nucleotides, the CDR3 is TGTGCCAGCAGCCCTGGGGGACTGGCCCAGTACTTC.

The gene calls are TRBV30 and TRBJ2-7; 9 bases line up with TRBD2. V lost 3 bases, J lost 5 bases, and 8 bases stayed unmatched. The CDR3 is made up of 14 amino acids. Looked up from germline, CDR1 is GTSNPN and CDR2 is SVGIG (reference sequence). The CDR3 DNA sequence: TGTGCCTGGAGCGGGGCGGGGGGGGAGGACGAGCAGTACTTC. This codes for CAWSGAGGEDEQYF.

The genes are TRBV10-3 and TRBJ2-7, with no clear D. The germline gives CDR1 ENHRY, CDR2 SYGVKD. Deletions cut 4 bases from V and 2 bases from J, with 9 bases between. The CDR3 runs to 13 residues. In DNA, the CDR3 is TGTGCCATCAGTGCCCTAGAGCCCTACGAGCAGTACTTC. It codes for CAISALEPYEQYF.

The genes are TRBV6-5 and TRBJ2-5; D remains ambiguous. Per the germline V gene, CDR1 is MNHEY and CDR2 is SVGAGI. The CDR3 covers 16 residues. Trimming took 0 bases from V and 3 from J, leaving 14 bases between them. The CDR3 region has the DNA TGTGCCAGCAGTTACTCGAGTCTCCGATCCAAAGAGACCCAGTACTTC. Protein product: CASSYSSLRSKETQYF.

The chain has TRBV5-1 and TRBJ2-1, with D perhaps TRBD1 (5 bases). Trimming left V 3 bases short and J 8 bases short, with 21 bases between. The length of the CDR3 is 16 residues. Germline CDR1 reads SGHRS; CDR2 reads YFSETQ. CDR3 in DNA: TGCGCCAGCAGCTCCTCAGCAGGGCTCTACACGTATGAGCAGTTCTTC. It encodes CASSSSAGLYTYEQFF. The full variable domain, rest sourced from reference TRBV5-1 and TRBJ2-1, is KAGVTQTPRYLIKTRGQQVTLSCSPISGHRSVSWYQQTPGQGLQFLFEYFSETQRNKGNFPGRFSGRQFSNSRSEMNVSTLELGDSALYLCASSSSAGLYTYEQFFGPGTRLTVL.

The DNA for the CDR3 is TGTGCCAGCAGGCGGGACAGGGGATACAATCAGCCCCAGCATTTT. Its protein product is CASRRDRGYNQPQHF. J is TRBJ1-5 and V is TRBV2, with 10 nucleotides matching TRBD1. The CDR3 loop spans 15 amino acids. V was clipped by 6 bases and J by 3 bases; unmatched bases: 5. Germline V gene lookup returns CDR1 SNHLY and CDR2 FYNNEI. Drawing the rest from reference TRBV2 and TRBJ1-5, the complete variable domain is EPEVTQTPSHQVTQMGQEVILRCVPISNHLYFYWYRQILGQKVEFLVSFYNNEISEKSEIFDDQFSVERPDGSNFTLKIRSTKLEDSAMYFCASRRDRGYNQPQHFGDGTRLSIL.

CDR3 nucleotide sequence: TGTGCCAGCAGTTACTCGTCACTAGCGGGGGAGCTGTTTTTT. It codes for CASSYSSLAGELFF. V usage is TRBV6-6 and J usage is TRBJ2-2, with 7 bases matching TRBD2. The V and J ends lost 0 bases and 8 bases, in that order; junction bases with no gene match: 3. The V gene's germline CDR1 is MNHNY and CDR2 SVGAGI (reference sequence). The CDR3 contains 14 residues.

This clone was observed once. This chain uses TRBV5-1 with TRBJ2-7; 7 bases are a match to TRBD2. The germline V gene encodes CDR1 SGHRS and CDR2 YFSETQ. This CDR3 contains 14 residues. V dropped 4 bases and J dropped 1; count of bases not matched to a gene: 5. The CDR3 nucleotides read TGCGCCAGCAGCGTTGGGGGGGATTCCTACGAGCAGTACTTC. This translates into CASSVGGDSYEQYF.

This chain links TRBV5-1 with TRBJ2-1; TRBD1 aligns across 8 bases. Germline CDR1 SGHRS, CDR2 YFSETQ. Trimming took 1 base from V and 0 from J; bases not matched to a gene: 6. This CDR3 is 17 amino acids long. The CDR3 DNA is TGCGCCAGCAGCTTGAGAGAGACAGGGGCCTCCTACAATGAGCAGTTCTTC. Protein sequence: CASSLRETGASYNEQFF.

This chain connects TRBV7-9 to TRBJ2-7; D possibly corresponds to TRBD1 (5 bases). Germline loops: CDR1 SEHNR, CDR2 FQNEAQ (reference sequence). This CDR3 is built from 12 residues. V was cut by 5 bases and J by 4 bases, with 9 bases left in between. CDR3 loop: CASSRQNYEQYF. Written as DNA, the CDR3 is TGTGCCAGCAGCCGACAGAATTACGAGCAGTACTTC. The full variable domain, with the rest looked up from reference TRBV7-9 and TRBJ2-7, is DTGVSQNPRHKITKRGQNVTFRCDPISEHNRLYWYRQTLGQGPEFLTYFQNEAQLEKSRLLSDRFSAERPKGSFSTLEIQRTEQGDSAMYLCASSRQNYEQYFGPGTRLTVT.

The J gene is TRBJ2-1, the V gene TRBV6-5, with D possibly matching TRBD2 (5 bases). Germline CDR1 is MNHEY and CDR2 is SVGAGI. Trimming took off 6 bases at V and 8 bases at J, with 14 bases between the two ends. The CDR3 totals 13 residues. The CDR3 region is CASRKAGGDEQFF. Written as DNA, the CDR3 is TGTGCCAGCAGGAAGGCGGGTGGGGATGAGCAGTTCTTC.